The text below deals with one TCR beta chain. There are 14 residues in the CDR3. Trimming pared 3 bases from V and 3 bases from J, leaving 10 bases between. CDR1 and CDR2 (germline): SGHRS, YFSETQ. These data belong to a study of blood T cell repertoires in COVID-19. At the level of the study: Samples representing acute and convalescent COVID-19 were sourced from the United States, Italy and Spain.

Under the authors' procedure: It was from reference gene primer amplification that nucleated cell counts were estimated. TCRdb's copy holds only in-frame clones and misses some; the assay was immunoSEQ multiplex PCR. V and J calls and clone size are copied from that table; D and trimming were computed from the DNA. The sample shows about 200,000 clones, 82% of them seen only once. Sequences were obtained from peripheral blood. The origin of this receptor is a woman over 75 with COVID-19, enrolled during active disease. The rearrangement links TRBV5-1 to TRBJ1-5; D is perhaps TRBD1 (5 bases). CDR3 protein: CASSYDSPNQPQHF. DNA of the CDR3: TGCGCCAGCAGCTACGACAGCCCCAATCAGCCCCAGCATTTT.